One sample yielded the 18 T cell receptor beta chains listed below, sequenced in a study of early T cells in non-severe SARS-CoV-2 infection (dated by TCRdb to the early 2020s). Library preparation was by 5' RACE. Instrument on record: NextSeq 500. TCRdb reprocessed the public reads (quality trimming at Q25 with fastp, clone calling with MiXCR) and kept in-frame beta chains. Each CDR3 protein appears once, grouped with its most common genes and DNA. This sample gives fewer than 85,000 distinct CDR3 sequences in total; around 11% of them show up just once. The leading ten clones occupy about 12% of the sample. The sample here was whole blood, taken at baseline. The receptors come from an adult who was a healthcare worker with PCR-confirmed SARS-CoV-2 infection or an uninfected control (not recorded which).

The genes are TRBV7-9 and TRBJ2-7, with 8 bases matching TRBD1. The germline CDR1 and CDR2 sequences are SEHNR and FQNEAQ (reference sequence). Trimming removed 5 bases from V and 4 bases from J; junction bases left unmatched: 7. The CDR3 is 14 residues long. The CDR3 region has the DNA TGTGCCAGCAGCGGACAGGGACCCTATTACGAGCAGTACTTC. Its protein is CASSGQGPYYEQYF.

This clonotype was recorded a few times. The V and J genes are TRBV25-1 and TRBJ1-6; possible D gene TRBD1, 5 bases. V dropped 1 base and J dropped 9 bases, with 13 bases sitting between them. Germline loops: CDR1 MGHDK, CDR2 SYGVNS. The CDR3 runs to 15 residues. CDR3 protein: CASSELRSGTSPLHF. The CDR3 bases are TGTGCCAGCAGTGAATTGCGTTCAGGGACTTCACCCCTCCACTTT.

The V call is TRBV12-3 or TRBV12-4, the J call TRBJ1-4, with D uncertain. The V end lost 4 bases, the J end lost 4 bases, and 7 bases lay between the germline ends. This CDR3 comprises 13 residues. CDR3 in amino acids: CASSSRHNEKLFF. Here the CDR3 DNA reads TGTGCCAGCAGTTCGAGACATAATGAAAAACTGTTTTTT.

Regarding this clonotype: Since a much larger clone is just one base distant, this may be a read error. The chain has TRBV3-1 and TRBJ2-1, with 13 bases that match TRBD2. Germline V gene sequence: CDR1 LGHDT, CDR2 YNNKEL (reference sequence). J lost 11 bases, V lost 3 bases, and 4 bases had no gene match. This CDR3 is built from 14 residues. CDR3: CASSQGLAGNKQFF. In DNA, the CDR3 is TGTGCCAGCAGCCAGGGACTAGCGGGGAATAAGCAGTTCTTC.

This clonotype was detected many times. This rearrangement joins TRBV6-2 or TRBV6-3 to TRBJ2-5, with TRBD1 matching over 7 bases. The V gene end was trimmed by 6 bases and the J gene end by 1 base; junction bases not matched to a gene: 5. CDR3 length: 14 amino acids. Germline values: CDR1 MNHEY, CDR2 SVGEGT. For the CDR3, the DNA is TGTGCCAGCAGCGACAGGGTCCCCCAAGAGACCCAGTACTTC. Amino acids: CASSDRVPQETQYF.

This clonotype was recorded a few times. The genes are TRBV29-1 and TRBJ1-1; no definite D call. V was clipped by 3 bases and J by 0 bases, with 5 bases between them. The CDR3 consists of 12 residues. Germline V gene sequence: CDR1 SQVTM, CDR2 ANQGSEA. Here the CDR3 reads CSVDRVNTEAFF. CDR3 DNA sequence: TGCAGCGTTGATCGAGTGAACACTGAAGCTTTCTTT.

This clonotype was seen many times. The rearrangement links TRBV12-3 or TRBV12-4 to TRBJ2-4, with 10 bases that match TRBD1. J gave up 1 base and V 5 bases, and 8 bases lay outside the gene matches. CDR3 length equals 17 residues. In DNA form, the CDR3 reads TGTGCCAGCAGTGCAGGACAGGGGGAGCGGGCCAAAAACATTCAGTACTTC. This encodes CASSAGQGERAKNIQYF.

This clonotype was detected only a few times. The J gene is TRBJ1-1, the V gene TRBV20-1; TRBD1 agrees at 7 bases. The CDR3 extends over 15 amino acids. V lost 6 bases and J lost 0; bases outside the gene matches: 10. The germline gives CDR1 DFQATT, CDR2 SNEGSKA (reference sequence). In DNA form, the CDR3 reads TGCAGTGCGCAGAGATTGGGACAGATGAACACTGAAGCTTTCTTT. This codes for CSAQRLGQMNTEAFF.

This clonotype was counted only a few times. The chain has TRBV5-1 and TRBJ2-5; D could derive from TRBD1 or TRBD2 (6 bases each). Between the trimmed V and J ends, which lost 2 bases and 2 bases, there was a span of 10 bases. Looked up from germline, CDR1 is SGHRS and CDR2 is YFSETQ. The CDR3 is 14 amino acids. The CDR3 region is CASSFGGQQETQYF. The CDR3 DNA is TGCGCCAGCAGCTTCGGGGGCCAGCAAGAGACCCAGTACTTC.

This clonotype turned up a few times. The J gene is TRBJ1-3, the V gene TRBV12-3 or TRBV12-4; D possibly corresponds to TRBD1 (5 bases). The CDR3 consists of 14 residues. Trimming took off 6 bases at V and 3 bases at J, with 12 bases between the two ends. CDR3 nucleotide sequence: TGTGCCAGCAGGCCAGGGAGGTTTGGAAACACCATATATTTT. As protein: CASRPGRFGNTIYF.

The sample holds a few counts of this clonotype. The gene calls are TRBV2 and TRBJ1-1; TRBD1 aligns across 7 bases. The CDR3 contains 11 residues. J gave up 7 bases and V 9 bases, and 5 bases lay outside the gene matches. From germline, CDR1 is SNHLY and CDR2 FYNNEI. CDR3 in amino acids: CASAGTVEAFF. In DNA form, the CDR3 reads TGTGCCAGTGCCGGGACAGTTGAAGCTTTCTTT. The variable domain in full, completed from reference TRBV2 and TRBJ1-1, reads EPEVTQTPSHQVTQMGQEVILRCVPISNHLYFYWYRQILGQKVEFLVSFYNNEISEKSEIFDDQFSVERPDGSNFTLKIRSTKLEDSAMYFCASAGTVEAFFGQGTRLTVV.

V usage is TRBV20-1 and J usage is TRBJ2-1; perhaps D is TRBD1 or TRBD2 (5 bases each). CDR1 and CDR2 (germline): DFQATT, SNEGSKA (reference sequence). This CDR3 is built from 15 residues. V lost 4 bases to trimming and J lost 0 bases, with 13 bases between them. CDR3 in amino acids: CSANPPGSSYNEQFF. The CDR3 DNA sequence: TGCAGTGCTAATCCCCCAGGGAGCTCCTACAATGAGCAGTTCTTC.

The table lists this clonotype with a few counts. The V gene is TRBV3-1, the J gene TRBJ2-1, with D tentatively TRBD2 (6 bases). The CDR3 runs to 15 residues. V lost 0 bases, J lost 4 bases, and 10 bases lay in between. From germline, CDR1 is LGHDT and CDR2 YNNKEL (reference sequence). CDR3 in DNA: TGTGCCAGCAGCCAAGATGCGGGGCTTTACAATGAGCAGTTCTTC. Translating gives CASSQDAGLYNEQFF.

This clonotype was recorded many times. This chain connects TRBV20-1 to TRBJ1-1; no firm D call. V lost 0 bases to trimming and J lost 3 bases, with 11 bases between them. The CDR3 covers 14 residues. Germline V gene lookup returns CDR1 DFQATT and CDR2 SNEGSKA (reference sequence). The CDR3 is CSARDPSGYTEAFF. DNA for the CDR3: TGCAGTGCTAGAGACCCGAGTGGGTACACTGAAGCTTTCTTT.

The sample holds a few counts of this clonotype. The CDR3 sequence is CASSYMGDTEAFF. CDR3 DNA sequence: TGTGCCAGCAGTTACATGGGCGACACTGAAGCTTTCTTT. The V and J genes are TRBV6-2 or TRBV6-3 and TRBJ1-1; D gene unclear. Trimming removed 2 bases at V and 3 bases at J, with 7 bases between. This CDR3 has 13 amino acids. CDR1 MNHEY and CDR2 SVGEGT come from the germline V gene.

This clonotype has at least ten counts. The chain couples TRBV28 to TRBJ1-4; TRBD1 might be the D (5 bases). Germline V gene sequence: CDR1 MDHEN, CDR2 SYDVKM. This CDR3 is 15 amino acids long. V was cut by 2 bases and J by 10 bases, with 17 bases left in between. The CDR3 protein is CASSLRQGNIGKLFF. The CDR3, as DNA: TGTGCCAGCAGTTTACGGCAGGGCAATATTGGAAAACTGTTTTTT.

This clonotype was counted between two and nine times. J is TRBJ1-4 and V is TRBV11-2; D is undetermined. Trimming shortened V by 1 base and J by 4 bases, and 7 bases separated the two germline ends. The CDR3 spans 14 residues. The germline V gene encodes CDR1 SGHAT and CDR2 FQNNGV. CDR3: CASSLGQSNEKLFF. CDR3 bases: TGTGCCAGCAGCTTAGGGCAGAGTAATGAAAAACTGTTTTTT.

The chain combines TRBV10-3 with TRBJ1-2; no definite D call. From germline, CDR1 is ENHRY and CDR2 SYGVKD. V gave up 8 bases and J gave up 1 base, with 17 bases separating them. The CDR3 contains 15 residues. The CDR3 protein is CAIRKAGENNYGYTF. For the CDR3, the DNA is TGTGCCATCCGGAAGGCAGGAGAAAATAACTATGGCTACACCTTC.